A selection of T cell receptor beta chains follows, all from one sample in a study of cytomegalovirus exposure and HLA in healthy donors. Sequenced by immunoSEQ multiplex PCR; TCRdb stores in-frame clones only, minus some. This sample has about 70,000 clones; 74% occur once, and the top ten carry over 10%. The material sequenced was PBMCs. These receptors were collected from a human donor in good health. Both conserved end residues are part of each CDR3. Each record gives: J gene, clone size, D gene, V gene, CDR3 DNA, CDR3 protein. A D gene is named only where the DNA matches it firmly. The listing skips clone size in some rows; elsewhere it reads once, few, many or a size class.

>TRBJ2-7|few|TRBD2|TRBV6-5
TGTGCCAGCAAGCGGGGGCTAAACTACGAGCAGTACTTC
CASKRGLNYEQYF
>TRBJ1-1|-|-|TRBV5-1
TGCGCCAGCAGCACCTACGGGAACACTGAAGCTTTCTTT
CASSTYGNTEAFF
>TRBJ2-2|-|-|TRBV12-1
TGTGCCAGCAGCTCCCGACTAGCGGGAGGGCCGGGCGGGGAGCTGTTTTTT
CASSSRLAGGPGGELFF
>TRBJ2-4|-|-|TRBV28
TGTGCCAGCAGTTTGTTTGACAGGTGGAACATTCAGTACTTC
CASSLFDRWNIQYF
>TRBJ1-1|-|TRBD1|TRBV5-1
TGCGCCAGCAGCGGGATCCGGGACAGGGATTGGAACACTGAAGCTTTCTTT
CASSGIRDRDWNTEAFF
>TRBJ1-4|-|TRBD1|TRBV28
TGTGCCAGCAGTCCCCCAGGGGGAAGAAGGGAAAAACTGTTTTTT
CASSPPGGRREKLFF
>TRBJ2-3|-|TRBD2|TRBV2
TGTGCCAGCAGCCCCGGACTAGCGGGGTTCACAGATACGCAGTATTTT
CASSPGLAGFTDTQYF
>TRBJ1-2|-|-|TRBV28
TGTGCCACCAGGGACTTGGAGCGCTATGGCTACACCTTC
CATRDLERYGYTF
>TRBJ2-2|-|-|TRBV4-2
TGTGCCAGCAGCCATGGGGACTTTATCACCGGGGAGCTGTTTTTT
CASSHGDFITGELFF
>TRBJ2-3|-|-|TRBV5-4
TGTGCCAGCAGCCCCCCCCCTCCCCCCACAGATACGCAGTATTTT
CASSPPPPPTDTQYF
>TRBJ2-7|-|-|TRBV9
TGTGCCAGCAGCGTAGGGGCCCAGGGTAACTACGAGCAGTACTTC
CASSVGAQGNYEQYF
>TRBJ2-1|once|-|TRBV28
TGTGCCAGCAGTCGTCTCCGGGGGTGGGAGCAGTTCTTC
CASSRLRGWEQFF
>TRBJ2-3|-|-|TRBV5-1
TGCGCCAGCAGCTGGATCCAGGGGACGCAGTATTTT
CASSWIQGTQYF
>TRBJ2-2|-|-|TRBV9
TGTGCCAGCAGCTCTCGTGGAGACACCGGGGAGCTGTTTTTT
CASSSRGDTGELFF
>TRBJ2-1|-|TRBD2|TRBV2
TGTGCCAGCGGGGCTAGCGGGAGCTCCTACAATGAGCAGTTCTTC
CASGASGSSYNEQFF
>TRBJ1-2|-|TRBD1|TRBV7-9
TGTGCCAGCAGCTTAGGACAGGGGGTAACCTATGGCTACACCTTC
CASSLGQGVTYGYTF
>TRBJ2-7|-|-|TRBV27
TGTGCCAGCAGTTTATCGGGAGGCAACGAGCAGTACTTC
CASSLSGGNEQYF
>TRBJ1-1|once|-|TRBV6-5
TGTGCCAGCACCGCTGGACAGCTGAACACTGAAGCTTTCTTT
CASTAGQLNTEAFF
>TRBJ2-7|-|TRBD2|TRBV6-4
TGTGCCAGCAGTGACTCGTGTAGCGGGAGGCGCGACGAGCAGTACTTC
CASSDSCSGRRDEQYF
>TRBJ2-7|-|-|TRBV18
TGTGCCAGCTCACACAGGGGGGGTGAGCAGTACTTC
CASSHRGGEQYF
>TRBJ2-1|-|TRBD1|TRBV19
TGTGCCAGTAGTAAAAACAGTTATTCGGGACAGGGGAACAATGAGCAGTTCTTC
CASSKNSYSGQGNNEQFF
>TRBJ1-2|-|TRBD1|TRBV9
TGTGCCAGCAGCGTAGGAGGACAGGCGAACTATGGCTACACCTTC
CASSVGGQANYGYTF